This T cell receptor (beta chain) was found in a study of T cells in Graves' hyperthyroidism and ophthalmopathy. The study, taken as a whole, reports: Through a model of 13 V-J features, ophthalmopathy was separated from stable hyperthyroidism. Model output signaled ophthalmopathy a median roughly 6.5 months ahead of onset. Most expanded thyroid clonotypes above 0.001 also appeared in blood.

CDR1 DFQATT and CDR2 SNEGSKA come from the germline V gene (reference sequence). Trimming took off 6 bases at V and 5 bases at J, with 20 bases between the two ends. The CDR3 has 14 residues. There are many counts of this clonotype. Its antigen remains unidentified. Investigators excluded patients with uncontrolled infection, other autoimmune disease, pregnancy or lactation. Regions amplified from RNA transcripts were the TCR beta CDR3 regions. The HTBI primer set was used in a first-round RT-PCR of the TCR CDR3. TCRdb re-called the multiplex PCR reads through MiXCR, storing one row per CDR3 protein. Counted here are about 380,000 distinct CDR3 sequences, around 18% occurring once; the ten biggest clones make up over 35%.

Sequenced input: blood. This TCR was sampled from a man younger than 35 with Graves' ophthalmopathy. The chain has TRBV20-1 and TRBJ2-7, with D possibly TRBD2 on 7 matching bases. CDR3 DNA sequence: TGCAGTGCAACGACTGGGGGAGGGGGGCACGAGCAGTACTTC. Translation gives CSATTGGGGHEQYF.